This T cell receptor beta chain derives from a study of cytomegalovirus exposure and HLA in healthy donors. Study background: Out of about 190 million T cells, an earlier analysis found over 100 million unique TCR beta sequences in total.

The V gene's germline CDR1 is MNHEY and CDR2 SMNVEV (reference sequence). The CDR3 length is 14 residues. With 5 bases clipped from V and 7 bases from J, the junction kept 8 bases outside the gene matches. This PCR relied on a set of 60 Vbeta primers and 13 Jbeta primers. Only in-frame clones appear in the TCRdb table, and some are missing; sequencing was by immunoSEQ multiplex PCR. The sample shows 250,000 to 300,000 clones, around nine tenths of them seen only once. Though nominally healthy at sampling, donors likely had unrecorded immune exposures. On this clone: Antigen unknown.

The study's findings and limits: Researchers catalogued some 160 TCR beta chains as cytomegalovirus-associated.

Sequences were obtained from PBMCs. The chain combines TRBV27 with TRBJ1-1; TRBD1 aligns across 9 bases. The clonotype was recovered from a girl aged 2 to 10 in good health and CMV-seronegative. CDR3 loop: CASSINRGQDEAFF. The CDR3 DNA reads as TGTGCCAGCAGTATTAACAGGGGGCAGGATGAAGCTTTCTTT.